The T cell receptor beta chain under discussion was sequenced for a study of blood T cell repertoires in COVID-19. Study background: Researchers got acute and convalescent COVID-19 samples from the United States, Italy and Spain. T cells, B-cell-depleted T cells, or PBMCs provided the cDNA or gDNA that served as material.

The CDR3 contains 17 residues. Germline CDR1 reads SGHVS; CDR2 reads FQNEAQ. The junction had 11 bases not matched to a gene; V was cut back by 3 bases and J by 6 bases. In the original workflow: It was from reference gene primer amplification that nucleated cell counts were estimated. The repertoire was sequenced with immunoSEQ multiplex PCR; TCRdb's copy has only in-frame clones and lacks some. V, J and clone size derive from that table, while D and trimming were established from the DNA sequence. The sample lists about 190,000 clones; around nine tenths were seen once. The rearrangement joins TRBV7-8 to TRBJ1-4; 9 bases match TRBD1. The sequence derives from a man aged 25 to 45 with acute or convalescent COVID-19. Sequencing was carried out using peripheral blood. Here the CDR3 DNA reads TGTGCCAGCAGCTTGGGGACAGGGAGGCGCCGCTATGAAAAACTGTTTTTT. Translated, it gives CASSLGTGRRRYEKLFF.